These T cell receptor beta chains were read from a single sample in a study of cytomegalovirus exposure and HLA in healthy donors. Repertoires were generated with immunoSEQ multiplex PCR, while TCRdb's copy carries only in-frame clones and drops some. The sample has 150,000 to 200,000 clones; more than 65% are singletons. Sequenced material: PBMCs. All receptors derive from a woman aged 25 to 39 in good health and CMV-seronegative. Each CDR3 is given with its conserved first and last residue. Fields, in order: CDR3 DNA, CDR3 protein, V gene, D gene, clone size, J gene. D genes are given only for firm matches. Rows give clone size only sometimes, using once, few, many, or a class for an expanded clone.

CDR3nt: TGTGCCAGCAGCCGGGACACCTCCTACGAGCAGTACTTC
CDR3aa: CASSRDTSYEQYF
v_gene: TRBV6-6
d_gene: .
abundance: .
j_gene: TRBJ2-7

CDR3nt: TGTGCCAGCAGTGAACCAGGGGGCTGGGAGACCCAGTACTTC
CDR3aa: CASSEPGGWETQYF
v_gene: TRBV6-1
d_gene: TRBD1
abundance: few
j_gene: TRBJ2-5

CDR3nt: TGCGCCAGCAGCTTTGACAGGGAGTTCTACGAGCGGTACTTC
CDR3aa: CASSFDREFYERYF
v_gene: TRBV5-1
d_gene: TRBD1
abundance: .
j_gene: TRBJ2-7

CDR3nt: TGTGCCAGTAGTGTGACAGCTTCTAGCGGGCGTTACAATGAGCAGTTCTTC
CDR3aa: CASSVTASSGRYNEQFF
v_gene: TRBV19
d_gene: TRBD2
abundance: .
j_gene: TRBJ2-1

CDR3nt: TGTGCCAGCAGCTCCGGACTAGCGCACGTAGAGACCCAGTACTTC
CDR3aa: CASSSGLAHVETQYF
v_gene: TRBV7-2
d_gene: TRBD2
abundance: .
j_gene: TRBJ2-5

CDR3nt: TGTGCCAGAGTGGCCGCGACAGGGCTTAATCAGCCCCAGCATTTT
CDR3aa: CARVAATGLNQPQHF
v_gene: TRBV5-3
d_gene: TRBD1
abundance: once
j_gene: TRBJ1-5

CDR3nt: TGTGCCAGCAGCCTCGGGACTAGCTCTTGTGAGCAGTTCTTC
CDR3aa: CASSLGTSSCEQFF
v_gene: TRBV7-9
d_gene: TRBD2
abundance: .
j_gene: TRBJ2-1

CDR3nt: TGTGCCAGCAGCTTAGATCTGCACCCCGCGTACGAGCAGTACTTC
CDR3aa: CASSLDLHPAYEQYF
v_gene: TRBV11-2
d_gene: .
abundance: .
j_gene: TRBJ2-7

CDR3nt: TGTGCCAGCAACCTACTAGCGGGAGCCTACAATGAGCAGTTCTTC
CDR3aa: CASNLLAGAYNEQFF
v_gene: TRBV6-5
d_gene: TRBD2
abundance: .
j_gene: TRBJ2-1

CDR3nt: TGTGCCAGCAGAGAACTCACAGATACGCAGTATTTT
CDR3aa: CASRELTDTQYF
v_gene: TRBV9
d_gene: .
abundance: few
j_gene: TRBJ2-3

CDR3nt: TGTGCCTGGAGTGTAACAGTGGGAAACACCATATATTTT
CDR3aa: CAWSVTVGNTIYF
v_gene: TRBV30
d_gene: .
abundance: once
j_gene: TRBJ1-3

CDR3nt: TGTGCCAGCAGCCGACTAGCGGGGGGAATCACAGATACGCAGTATTTT
CDR3aa: CASSRLAGGITDTQYF
v_gene: TRBV14
d_gene: TRBD2
abundance: .
j_gene: TRBJ2-3

CDR3nt: TGCGCCAGCAGCCCCCAAGGTCACTACGAGCAGTACTTC
CDR3aa: CASSPQGHYEQYF
v_gene: TRBV4-1
d_gene: .
abundance: .
j_gene: TRBJ2-7

CDR3nt: TGTGCCAGTTCCGACCGACAGGGAGGTTCGGAGCCCCAGCATTTT
CDR3aa: CASSDRQGGSEPQHF
v_gene: TRBV19
d_gene: TRBD1
abundance: .
j_gene: TRBJ1-5

CDR3nt: TGTGCCAGCAGTTTAATCGATGAAAAACTGTTTTTT
CDR3aa: CASSLIDEKLFF
v_gene: TRBV28
d_gene: .
abundance: .
j_gene: TRBJ1-4

CDR3nt: TGCGCCAGCAGCCAAGTGGGGACTAGCAAGTACGAGCAGTACTTC
CDR3aa: CASSQVGTSKYEQYF
v_gene: TRBV4-1
d_gene: TRBD2
abundance: .
j_gene: TRBJ2-7

CDR3nt: TGTGCCAGCAGTCCATTCCTTGGATTGGAGGCCGGGGGCTACACCTTC
CDR3aa: CASSPFLGLEAGGYTF
v_gene: TRBV4-2
d_gene: .
abundance: .
j_gene: TRBJ1-2

CDR3nt: TGTGCCAGCAGGAGCAGAACTCAGGGGCTTAACGAGCAGTACTTC
CDR3aa: CASRSRTQGLNEQYF
v_gene: TRBV5-6
d_gene: .
abundance: .
j_gene: TRBJ2-7

CDR3nt: TGTGCCAGCTCACCGGGGGGGAACACAGATACGCAGTATTTT
CDR3aa: CASSPGGNTDTQYF
v_gene: TRBV18
d_gene: TRBD2
abundance: .
j_gene: TRBJ2-3

CDR3nt: TGTGCCAGCAGCGCCAAGGGAGGCTATGGCTACACCTTC
CDR3aa: CASSAKGGYGYTF
v_gene: TRBV9
d_gene: .
abundance: .
j_gene: TRBJ1-2

CDR3nt: TGTGCCAGCAGCTTAGACAGCGGGGGCTACAATGAGCAGTTCTTC
CDR3aa: CASSLDSGGYNEQFF
v_gene: TRBV7-8
d_gene: TRBD2
abundance: .
j_gene: TRBJ2-1

CDR3nt: TGTGCCAGCAGTTTAATCGGCTCCTACTATAGTAAACCCTACGAGCAGTACTTC
CDR3aa: CASSLIGSYYSKPYEQYF
v_gene: TRBV27
d_gene: .
abundance: .
j_gene: TRBJ2-7

CDR3nt: TGTGCCAGCACCGCCAGGGTGAGGACCGGGGAGCTGTTTTTT
CDR3aa: CASTARVRTGELFF
v_gene: TRBV2
d_gene: .
abundance: .
j_gene: TRBJ2-2

CDR3nt: TGTGCCAGTAACCCCCCCTCGCGGGCCGGGGAGCTGTTTTTT
CDR3aa: CASNPPSRAGELFF
v_gene: TRBV19
d_gene: .
abundance: once
j_gene: TRBJ2-2

CDR3nt: TGTGCCAGCAGCCGTGACAGGGGGAACACCGGGGAGCTGTTTTTT
CDR3aa: CASSRDRGNTGELFF
v_gene: TRBV9
d_gene: TRBD1
abundance: .
j_gene: TRBJ2-2

CDR3nt: TGTGCCACCAGCACCTCAGGGCAGTTCTACGAGCAGTACTTC
CDR3aa: CATSTSGQFYEQYF
v_gene: TRBV15
d_gene: .
abundance: .
j_gene: TRBJ2-7

CDR3nt: TGTGCCAGCAGCTTAAATAGCGGGAGTAATGAGCAGTTCTTC
CDR3aa: CASSLNSGSNEQFF
v_gene: TRBV7-6
d_gene: TRBD2
abundance: .
j_gene: TRBJ2-1

CDR3nt: TGCGCCAGCCGTCTCGGGGGGACTGAAGCTTTCTTT
CDR3aa: CASRLGGTEAFF
v_gene: TRBV5-1
d_gene: .
abundance: few
j_gene: TRBJ1-1

CDR3nt: TGTGCCAGCAGCCGGGACACTTACTCTGGAAACACCATATATTTT
CDR3aa: CASSRDTYSGNTIYF
v_gene: TRBV25-1
d_gene: .
abundance: .
j_gene: TRBJ1-3

CDR3nt: TGCGCCAGCAGCCAGAAAACCGGGAAAACTAGCACAGATACGCAGTATTTT
CDR3aa: CASSQKTGKTSTDTQYF
v_gene: TRBV4-3
d_gene: .
abundance: .
j_gene: TRBJ2-3

CDR3nt: TGTGCCAGCAGTCTACGGACAGGTTTAGGAGCTTTCTTT
CDR3aa: CASSLRTGLGAFF
v_gene: TRBV6-1
d_gene: TRBD1
abundance: .
j_gene: TRBJ1-1

CDR3nt: TGTGCCAGCAGCTTAGGAGTCGGGGAGTTGGCGAGCACTGAAGCTTTCTTT
CDR3aa: CASSLGVGELASTEAFF
v_gene: TRBV11-1
d_gene: .
abundance: .
j_gene: TRBJ1-1

CDR3nt: TGTGCCAGCAGCGCGGGACTGGCTGGTGGAAACACCATATATTTT
CDR3aa: CASSAGLAGGNTIYF
v_gene: TRBV2
d_gene: .
abundance: .
j_gene: TRBJ1-3

CDR3nt: TGTGCCAGCAGCGTGGGGACTAGCGGGAACACCGGGGAGCTGTTTTTT
CDR3aa: CASSVGTSGNTGELFF
v_gene: TRBV9
d_gene: TRBD2
abundance: .
j_gene: TRBJ2-2

CDR3nt: TGTGCCAGCAGCTTAATGCGGGGGGCCACATACGAGCAGTACTTC
CDR3aa: CASSLMRGATYEQYF
v_gene: TRBV7-9
d_gene: TRBD2
abundance: .
j_gene: TRBJ2-7

CDR3nt: TGTGCCAGCAGCCCACCCCTAACAGGCGAGCAGTTCTTC
CDR3aa: CASSPPLTGEQFF
v_gene: TRBV7-6
d_gene: .
abundance: few
j_gene: TRBJ2-1

CDR3nt: TGCGCCAGCAGCTTGATGAGGGGGCCCCGAACAGATACGCAGTATTTT
CDR3aa: CASSLMRGPRTDTQYF
v_gene: TRBV5-1
d_gene: TRBD1
abundance: few
j_gene: TRBJ2-3

CDR3nt: TGCAGCGCTAGAACGACAGGGGTGGGAGGCAATGAGCAGTTCTTC
CDR3aa: CSARTTGVGGNEQFF
v_gene: TRBV29-1
d_gene: TRBD1
abundance: few
j_gene: TRBJ2-1

CDR3nt: TGTGCCTGGAGTGTATGGGGGGAAGGGCGTGGCTACACCTTC
CDR3aa: CAWSVWGEGRGYTF
v_gene: TRBV30
d_gene: .
abundance: .
j_gene: TRBJ1-2